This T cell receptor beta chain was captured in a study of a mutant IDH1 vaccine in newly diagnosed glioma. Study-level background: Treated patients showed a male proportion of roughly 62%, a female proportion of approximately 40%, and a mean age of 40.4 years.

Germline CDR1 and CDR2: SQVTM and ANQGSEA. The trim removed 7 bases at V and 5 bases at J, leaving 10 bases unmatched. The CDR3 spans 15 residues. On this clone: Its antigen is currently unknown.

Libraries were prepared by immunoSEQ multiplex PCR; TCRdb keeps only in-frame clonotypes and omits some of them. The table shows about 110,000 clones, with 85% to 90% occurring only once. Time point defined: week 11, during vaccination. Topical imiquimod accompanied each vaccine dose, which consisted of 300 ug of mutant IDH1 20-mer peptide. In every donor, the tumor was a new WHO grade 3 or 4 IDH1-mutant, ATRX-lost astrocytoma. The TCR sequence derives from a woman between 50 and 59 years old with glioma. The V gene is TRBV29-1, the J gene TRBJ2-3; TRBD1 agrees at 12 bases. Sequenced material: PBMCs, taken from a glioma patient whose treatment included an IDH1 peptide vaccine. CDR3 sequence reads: CSAHRDRGLEDTQYF. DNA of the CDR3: TGCAGCGCCCACCGGGACAGGGGGCTGGAAGATACGCAGTATTTT.